This TCR beta chain was sequenced in a study of T cells in localized non-small cell lung cancer. Assay used: immunoSEQ multiplex PCR; TCRdb lists only in-frame clones, some missing. Among some 140,000 clones listed, 80% to 90% were seen once. Study-level findings and limits: Median detection of top 100 tumor clones in adjacent lung was 57 clones. Uninvolved adjacent lung had higher T cell clonality than tumor and all other tissues. Longer overall survival was seen with higher T cell density measured in blood. Investigators sequenced only a single tumor region, leaving heterogeneity possible.

On this clone itself: Antigen specificity is unknown.

Germline CDR1 and CDR2: SGHDN and FVKESK. This CDR3 is 15 amino acids long. With V trimmed by 4 bases and J by 5 bases, 8 bases remained unmatched. This rearrangement joins TRBV14 to TRBJ1-1, with 9 nucleotides matching TRBD1. This specimen consisted of peripheral blood, obtained before any cancer treatment. This receptor was obtained from an older female donor with stage I lung adenocarcinoma. The CDR3 loop reads CASSRDRGGWTEAFF. DNA for the CDR3: TGTGCCAGCAGCCGAGACAGGGGGGGATGGACTGAAGCTTTCTTT. The whole variable domain, remainder taken from reference TRBV14 and TRBJ1-1, is EAGVTQFPSHSVIEKGQTVTLRCDPISGHDNLYWYRRVMGKEIKFLLHFVKESKQDESGMPNNRFLAERTGGTYSTLKVQPAELEDSGVYFCASSRDRGGWTEAFFGQGTRLTVV.